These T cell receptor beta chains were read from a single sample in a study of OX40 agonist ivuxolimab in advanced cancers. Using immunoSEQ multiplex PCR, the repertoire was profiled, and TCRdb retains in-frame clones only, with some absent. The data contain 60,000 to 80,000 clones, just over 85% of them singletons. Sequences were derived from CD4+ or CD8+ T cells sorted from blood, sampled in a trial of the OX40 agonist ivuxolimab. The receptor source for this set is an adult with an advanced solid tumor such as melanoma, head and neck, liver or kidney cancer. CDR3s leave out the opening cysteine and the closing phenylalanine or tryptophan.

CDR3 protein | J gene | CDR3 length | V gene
ASSYQTGNTGELF | TRBJ2-2 | 13 | TRBV7-2
ASIPGRVWGHEQF | TRBJ2-1 | 13 | TRBV7-2
ASSVENKGEQF | TRBJ2-1 | 11 | TRBV9
ASSTSGQGYNEQF | TRBJ2-1 | 13 | TRBV19
ASSVTDRYEQY | TRBJ2-7 | 11 | TRBV6-5
ASSSRTGQQNYGYT | TRBJ1-2 | 14 | TRBV7-3
ASSLGDRAGEQY | TRBJ2-7 | 12 | TRBV7-2
ASSARTGIGGYT | TRBJ1-2 | 12 | TRBV9
ASSKQGALNTEAF | TRBJ1-1 | 13 | TRBV5-6
ASSLTASGYGYT | TRBJ1-2 | 12 | TRBV7-9
SVTPDRATNEKLF | TRBJ1-4 | 13 | TRBV29-1
ASRVGDNSNTEAF | TRBJ1-1 | 13 | TRBV5-1
ASSAESTPPRT | TRBJ1-2 | 11 | TRBV6-6
ASSPANSNQPQH | TRBJ1-5 | 12 | TRBV6-1
ASSQHGGPAQSGELF | TRBJ2-2 | 15 | TRBV4-3
ASIRQMNTEAF | TRBJ1-1 | 11 | TRBV2
ASSQRTGELF | TRBJ2-2 | 10 | TRBV6-5
ASSPQGGMGPQH | TRBJ1-5 | 12 | TRBV18
ASSFQGNIQY | TRBJ2-4 | 10 | TRBV7-2
ASSLGRVGGANVLT | TRBJ2-6 | 14 | TRBV5-1
ATSRDVLGTEAF | TRBJ1-1 | 12 | TRBV15
ASSDSRGSTQY | TRBJ2-5 | 11 | TRBV6-4
ASSLTSETQY | TRBJ2-5 | 10 | TRBV5-6
ASSAGRGEKLF | TRBJ1-4 | 11 | TRBV9
ASSPRTGVQAF | TRBJ1-1 | 11 | TRBV11-1
ASSQDSGLALF | TRBJ2-1 | 11 | TRBV4-3
ASSPSGTRTTGELF | TRBJ2-2 | 14 | TRBV18
ASRVTSGADTGELF | TRBJ2-2 | 14 | TRBV9
ASSFRVSDSPLH | TRBJ1-6 | 12 | TRBV11-3
ASSFRGQDYEQY | TRBJ2-7 | 12 | TRBV7-2